This T cell receptor beta chain was sequenced during a study of T cell repertoires in cytomegalovirus infection. Study details: Public TCR beta signatures marked donors with CMV infection and the matching HLA.

Study conclusions and caveats: The ex vivo response was dominated by HLA-C-restricted CMV-specific TCR beta clonotypes. Frequencies of public TCR beta families were cumulated, and this identified carriers of CMV plus the relevant HLA.

A remark on this clonotype: Antigen unknown.

The CDR3 length is 15 residues. Germline assignment: CDR1 SGHVS and CDR2 FNYEAQ. The germline V and J ends were trimmed by 0 bases and 3 bases, with 9 bases remaining between them. TCRdb used MiXCR to reprocess the reads, holding one entry per CDR3 protein. Of 250,000 or so distinct CDR3 sequences in the sample, over 15% were seen once. V usage is TRBV7-6 and J usage is TRBJ1-5, with a tentative D call TRBD1 (5 bases). Material: CD8+ T cells from PBMCs. This TCR derives from a human donor in good health (CMV status not recorded). Some clones in this sample may be carry-over from other donors' samples. CDR3 nucleotide sequence: TGTGCCAGCAGCTTAGCGCCAGGGCACAATCAGCCCCAGCATTTT. Translation: CASSLAPGHNQPQHF.